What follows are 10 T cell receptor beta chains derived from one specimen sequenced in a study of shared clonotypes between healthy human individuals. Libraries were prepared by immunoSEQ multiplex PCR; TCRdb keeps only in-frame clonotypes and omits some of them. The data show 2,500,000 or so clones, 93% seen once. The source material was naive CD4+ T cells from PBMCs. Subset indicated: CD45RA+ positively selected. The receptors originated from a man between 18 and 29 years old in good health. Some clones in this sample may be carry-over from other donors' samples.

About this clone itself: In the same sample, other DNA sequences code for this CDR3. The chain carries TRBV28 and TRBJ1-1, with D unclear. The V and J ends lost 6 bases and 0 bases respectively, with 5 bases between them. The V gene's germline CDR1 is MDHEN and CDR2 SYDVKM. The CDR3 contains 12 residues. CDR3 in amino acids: CASRGLNTEAFF. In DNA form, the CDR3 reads TGTGCCAGCAGGGGCTTGAACACTGAAGCTTTCTTT.

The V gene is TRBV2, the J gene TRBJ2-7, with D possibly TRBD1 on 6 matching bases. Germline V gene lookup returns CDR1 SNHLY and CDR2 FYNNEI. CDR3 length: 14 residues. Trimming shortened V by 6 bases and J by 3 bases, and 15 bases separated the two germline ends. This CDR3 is CASSGQSTVYEQYF. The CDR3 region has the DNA TGTGCCAGCAGCGGACAGTCTACCGTCTACGAGCAGTACTTC.

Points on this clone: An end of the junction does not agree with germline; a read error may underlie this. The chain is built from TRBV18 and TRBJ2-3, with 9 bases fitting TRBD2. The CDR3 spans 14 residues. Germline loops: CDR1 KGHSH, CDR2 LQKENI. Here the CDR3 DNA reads TGTGCCAGCTCCCCACGGGCGGGAGGGGATACGCAGTATTTT. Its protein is CASSPRAGGDTQYF.

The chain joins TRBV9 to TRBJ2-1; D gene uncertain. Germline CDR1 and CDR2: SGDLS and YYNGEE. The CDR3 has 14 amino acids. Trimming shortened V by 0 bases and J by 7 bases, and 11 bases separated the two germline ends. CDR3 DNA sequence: TGTGCCAGCAGCGTAGCGTGGGGTGTTAATGAGCAGTTCTTC. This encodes CASSVAWGVNEQFF.

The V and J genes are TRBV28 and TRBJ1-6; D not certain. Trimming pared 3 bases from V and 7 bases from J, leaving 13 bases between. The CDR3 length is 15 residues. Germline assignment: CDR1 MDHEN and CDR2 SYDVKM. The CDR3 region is CASSLIQAGNSPLHF. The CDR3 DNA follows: TGTGCCAGCAGTTTGATCCAGGCCGGGAATTCACCCCTCCACTTT.

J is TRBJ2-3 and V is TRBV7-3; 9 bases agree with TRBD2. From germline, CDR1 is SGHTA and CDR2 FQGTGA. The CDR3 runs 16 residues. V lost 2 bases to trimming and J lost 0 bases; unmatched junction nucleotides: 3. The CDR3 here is CASSLAGGGSTDTQYF. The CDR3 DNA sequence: TGTGCCAGCAGCTTAGCGGGAGGGGGTAGCACAGATACGCAGTATTTT.

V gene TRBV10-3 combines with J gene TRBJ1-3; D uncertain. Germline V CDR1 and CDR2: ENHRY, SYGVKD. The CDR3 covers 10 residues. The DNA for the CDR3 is TGTGGGAGGGAAGGAAACACCATATATTTT. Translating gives CGREGNTIYF.

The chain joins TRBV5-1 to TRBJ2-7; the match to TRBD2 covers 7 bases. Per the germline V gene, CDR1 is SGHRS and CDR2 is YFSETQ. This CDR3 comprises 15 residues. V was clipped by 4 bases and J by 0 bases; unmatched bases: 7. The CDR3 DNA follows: TGCGCCAGCAGCCTTTTTGGGGGGGACTCCTACGAGCAGTACTTC. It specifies CASSLFGGDSYEQYF. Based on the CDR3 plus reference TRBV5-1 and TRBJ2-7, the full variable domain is KAGVTQTPRYLIKTRGQQVTLSCSPISGHRSVSWYQQTPGQGLQFLFEYFSETQRNKGNFPGRFSGRQFSNSRSEMNVSTLELGDSALYLCASSLFGGDSYEQYFGPGTRLTVT.

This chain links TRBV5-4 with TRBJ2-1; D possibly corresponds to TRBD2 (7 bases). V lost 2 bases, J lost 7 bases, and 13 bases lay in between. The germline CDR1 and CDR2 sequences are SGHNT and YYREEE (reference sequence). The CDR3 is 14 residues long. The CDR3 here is CASSFYREGNEQFF. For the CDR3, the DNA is TGTGCCAGCAGCTTCTACAGGGAGGGTAATGAGCAGTTCTTC. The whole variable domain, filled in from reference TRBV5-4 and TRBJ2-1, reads ETGVTQSPTHLIKTRGQQVTLRCSSQSGHNTVSWYQQALGQGPQFIFQYYREEENGRGNFPPRFSGLQFPNYSSELNVNALELDDSALYLCASSFYREGNEQFFGPGTRLTVL.

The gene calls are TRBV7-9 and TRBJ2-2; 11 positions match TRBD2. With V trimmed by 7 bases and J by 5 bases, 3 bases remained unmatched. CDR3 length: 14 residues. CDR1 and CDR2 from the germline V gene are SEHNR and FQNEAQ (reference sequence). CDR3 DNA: TGTGCCAGCAAACGGACTAGCGGGACCGGGGAGCTGTTTTTT. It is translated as CASKRTSGTGELFF.